A single T cell receptor (beta chain) is shown here with its context. This clone was counted a single time. Which antigen it targets is not known. Per-base quality was not reported, and no clone a single base away is much larger than it. Cut back by 5 bases and 0 bases, the V and J ends lie 10 bases apart. Per the germline V gene, SGHTA is the CDR1 and FQGNSA is the CDR2. Reading from cysteine to phenylalanine, the CDR3 counts 14 amino acids. Only the CDR3 DNA is retained, 42 bases long and in frame from the first base. The trial excluded patients who had a history of autoimmune disease or were on systemic immunosuppression. In every dose cohort, peripheral blood was drawn for TCR sequencing at baseline, cycle 4 day 1, and cycle 7 day 1. The samples were drawn from a first-in-human, open-label, multicenter phase I dose-escalation trial of ivuxolimab. The trial enrolled adults with locally advanced or metastatic head and neck squamous cell, hepatocellular, melanoma or renal cell carcinoma. Before TCR sequencing, CD4+ T cells and CD8+ T cells from peripheral blood were sorted into separate populations.

The sample is drawn from a study of OX40 agonist ivuxolimab in advanced cancers. About the full investigation: Ivuxolimab, which targeted the costimulatory receptor OX40 (CD134), was an agonistic, fully human IgG2 monoclonal antibody. Intravenous ivuxolimab was administered to patients every 2 weeks at six dose levels: 0.01, 0.1, 0.3, 1.5, 3 and 10 mg/kg. Of the 50 or so patients in dose escalation, 19 had hepatocellular carcinoma, roughly 15 had melanoma, 9 had renal cell carcinoma and 9 had head and neck cancer. A male proportion of roughly 80% and a mean age of approximately 60 years, ranging from 23 to 79, were recorded for the dose-escalation cohort. Patients were allowed to have had prior anti-PD-1, anti-PD-L1 or anti-CTLA-4 therapy, and around 41% of the dose-escalation patients had previously received checkpoint inhibitors. Partial responses were achieved by three dose-escalation patients, of whom one had hepatocellular carcinoma and two had cutaneous melanoma. Peripheral TCRbeta sequencing was intended to test whether TCR sequence diversity was altered and clonal T-cell expansion was caused by ivuxolimab. The paper describes the monotherapy dose-escalation part (N of about 57 patients) of the phase I trial of ivuxolimab.

To sequence the TCRbeta CDR3 region, genomic DNA was isolated from the sorted cells. The immunoSEQ Assay was used to sequence the TCRbeta CDR3 regions. Drawn from immuneACCESS, this table holds only the in-frame rearrangements with V and J called that TCRdb kept. Clones are partly lost; checked studies trace under half to an unresolved V gene and leave the rest unexplained. The sample yields some 65,000 clones; around 87% were counted once. The top ten constitute around 2.7% of the sample. What the authors observed across the whole study: At doses of 0.1 to 3.0 mg/kg, clonal expansion of both CD4+ and CD8+ blood T cells was observed from baseline to week 6. On average, CD8+ T cells showed more expanded clones than CD4+ T cells after ivuxolimab. In partial responders in the 0.1-3.0 mg/kg groups, normalized peripheral clonal expansion was found to be among the lowest, especially among CD8+ T cells. Low levels of normalized T-cell clonal expansion were also seen in some patients who did not respond. The antigen specificity of the clonally expanded peripheral T cells was not determined.

This receptor was taken from an adult with an advanced solid tumor such as melanoma, head and neck, liver or kidney cancer. The source was CD4+ or CD8+ T cells sorted from blood, collected in a trial of the OX40 agonist ivuxolimab. The V gene is TRBV7-2 and the J gene is TRBJ2-5, with no confidently assigned D gene. The nucleotides read TGTGCCAGCAGCCAACGCCGGGACCAAGAGACCCAGTACTTC. Translation gives CASSQRRDQETQYF.